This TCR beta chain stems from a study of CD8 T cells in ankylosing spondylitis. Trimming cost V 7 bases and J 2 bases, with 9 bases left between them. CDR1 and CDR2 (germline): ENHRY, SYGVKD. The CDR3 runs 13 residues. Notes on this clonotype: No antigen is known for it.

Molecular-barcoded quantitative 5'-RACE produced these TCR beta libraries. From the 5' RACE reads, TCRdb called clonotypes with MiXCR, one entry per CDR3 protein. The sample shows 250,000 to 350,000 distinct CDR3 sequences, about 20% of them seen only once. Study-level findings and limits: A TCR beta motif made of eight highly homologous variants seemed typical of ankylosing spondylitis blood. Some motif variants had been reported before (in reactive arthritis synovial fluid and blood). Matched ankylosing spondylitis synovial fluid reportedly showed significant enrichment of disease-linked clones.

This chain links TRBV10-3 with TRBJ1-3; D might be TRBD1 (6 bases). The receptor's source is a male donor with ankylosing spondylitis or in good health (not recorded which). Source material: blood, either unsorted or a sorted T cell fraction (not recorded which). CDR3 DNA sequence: TGTGCCATCAACAGGGCTCCTGGAAACACCATATATTTT. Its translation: CAINRAPGNTIYF.